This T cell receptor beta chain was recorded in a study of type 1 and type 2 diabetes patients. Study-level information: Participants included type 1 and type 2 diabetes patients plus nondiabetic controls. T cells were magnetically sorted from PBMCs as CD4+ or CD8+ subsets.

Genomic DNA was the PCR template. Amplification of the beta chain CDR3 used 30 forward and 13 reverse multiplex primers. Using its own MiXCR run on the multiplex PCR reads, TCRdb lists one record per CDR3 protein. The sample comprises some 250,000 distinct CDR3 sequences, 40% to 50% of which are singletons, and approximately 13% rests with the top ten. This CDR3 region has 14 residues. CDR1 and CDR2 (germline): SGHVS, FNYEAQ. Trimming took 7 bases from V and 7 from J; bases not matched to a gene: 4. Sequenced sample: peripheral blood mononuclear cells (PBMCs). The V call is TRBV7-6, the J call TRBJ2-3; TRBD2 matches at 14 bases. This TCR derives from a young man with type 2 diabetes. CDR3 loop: CASTGLAGGNTQYF. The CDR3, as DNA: TGTGCCAGCACCGGACTAGCGGGGGGCAATACGCAGTATTTT.